This T cell receptor (beta chain) was sequenced for a study of blood T cells in healthy people across ages. Only one count was recorded for this clonotype. Its specificity is not known. Donors were healthy Caucasian individuals from Russia aged roughly 6 to 90. Study-level results: From one million sequenced T cells, diversity estimates were lower bounds. As age increased, TCR beta diversity per million T cells fell in a roughly linear fashion. The study lacked donor CMV status, which possibly confounded expanded clonotype changes.

Then a second PCR, running roughly 7 to 12 cycles, was carried out with a sample-barcoded 5' primer and a J-beta primer mix. MiXCR was run by TCRdb on the 5' RACE reads, yielding one entry per CDR3 protein. The sample lists 700,000 or so distinct CDR3 sequences, about 43% occurring once. The CDR3 extends over 16 amino acids. Germline-derived CDR1 and CDR2 are SGHVS and FQNEAQ. V dropped 1 base and J dropped 11; count of bases not matched to a gene: 12. The gene calls are TRBV7-8 and TRBJ2-5, with TRBD2 identical over 11 bases. The sequenced sample was blood. This clonotype was obtained from an elderly man in good health. The CDR3 loop is CASSLVLAGELHEQYF. CDR3 DNA: TGTGCCAGCAGCTTAGTACTAGCGGGGGAGCTACATGAGCAGTACTTC.